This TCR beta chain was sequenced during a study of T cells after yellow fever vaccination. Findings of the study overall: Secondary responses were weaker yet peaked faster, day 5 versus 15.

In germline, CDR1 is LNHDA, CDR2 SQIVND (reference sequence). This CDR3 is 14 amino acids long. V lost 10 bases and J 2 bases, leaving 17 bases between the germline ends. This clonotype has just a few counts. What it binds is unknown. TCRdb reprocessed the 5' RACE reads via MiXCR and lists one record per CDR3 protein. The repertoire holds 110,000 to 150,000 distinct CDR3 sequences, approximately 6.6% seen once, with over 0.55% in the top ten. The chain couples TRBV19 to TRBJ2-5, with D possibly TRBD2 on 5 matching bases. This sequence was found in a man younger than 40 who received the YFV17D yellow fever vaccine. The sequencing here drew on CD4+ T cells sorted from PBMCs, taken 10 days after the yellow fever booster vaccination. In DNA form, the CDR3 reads TGTGCCACCAAAATCAGCCGGGGACAAGAGACCCAGTACTTC. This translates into CATKISRGQETQYF.